One and the same sample provided the 4 T cell receptor beta chains below, sequenced in a study of T cell responses to AZD1222 COVID-19 vaccine. TCRdb keeps only in-frame clones here, not all; method: immunoSEQ multiplex PCR. The sample includes 100,000 to 150,000 clones, approximately 89% seen only once; the top ten take 8% to 13%. The sequenced sample was peripheral blood, obtained on day 0 of AZD1222 vaccination. These receptor sequences come from an adult in good health.

The V and J genes are TRBV4-3 and TRBJ2-7; D uncertain. Germline-derived CDR1 and CDR2 are LGHNA and YSLEER. This CDR3 contains 17 residues. V lost 0 bases and J lost 0, with 15 bases in between. The CDR3 loop is CASSQDNEGMSSYEQYF. CDR3 coding DNA: TGCGCCAGCAGCCAAGATAACGAAGGGATGAGCTCCTACGAGCAGTACTTC.

The V and J genes are TRBV5-1 and TRBJ2-2; D gene unclear. The V end was cut by 0 bases, the J end by 5 bases, with 5 bases between. Germline CDR1 and CDR2: SGHRS and YFSETQ. The CDR3 loop spans 13 amino acids. The CDR3 coding sequence is TGCGCCAGCAGCTTGGATCCGACCGGGGAGCTGTTTTTT. Translating it yields CASSLDPTGELFF.

The chain recombines TRBV19 with TRBJ1-1, with 8 bases aligning to TRBD1. The trim removed 4 bases at V and 1 base at J, leaving 5 bases unmatched. From germline, CDR1 is LNHDA and CDR2 SQIVND (reference sequence). The CDR3 has 15 amino acids. Here the CDR3 DNA reads TGTGCCAGTAGTACCCGCAGGGGGCCGAACACTGAAGCTTTCTTT. This encodes CASSTRRGPNTEAFF.

This chain joins TRBV9 and TRBJ2-1; D gene ambiguous. V was cut by 0 bases and J by 8 bases, with 6 bases left in between. CDR3 length: 12 amino acids. CDR1 and CDR2 from the germline V gene are SGDLS and YYNGEE. CDR3 amino acids: CASSVGSYEQFF. The CDR3 nucleotides are TGTGCCAGCAGCGTAGGGTCATATGAGCAGTTCTTC.